The clone carrying this TCR beta chain was found many times. This sample is drawn from a study of early T cells in non-severe SARS-CoV-2 infection. Overall study: The study sequenced bulk RNA from unsorted whole blood, with chains unpaired.

The V end was cut by 10 bases, the J end by 3 bases, with 9 bases between. The CDR3 is made up of 12 amino acids. CDR1 SEHNR and CDR2 FQNEAQ come from the germline V gene (reference sequence). Unique molecular identifiers were affixed to single, distinct cDNA molecules. In TCRdb, the 5' RACE reads were re-called with MiXCR into one record per CDR3 protein. The sample records about 60,000 distinct CDR3 sequences, 5.5% to 6.5% being singletons. The source is an adult who was a healthcare worker with PCR-confirmed SARS-CoV-2 infection or an uninfected control (not recorded which). The rearrangement uses TRBV7-9 and TRBJ2-2; no firm D call. The specimen was whole blood. CDR3 sequence: CATGRYTGELFF. The CDR3, as DNA: TGTGCCACTGGACGTTACACCGGGGAGCTGTTTTTT.